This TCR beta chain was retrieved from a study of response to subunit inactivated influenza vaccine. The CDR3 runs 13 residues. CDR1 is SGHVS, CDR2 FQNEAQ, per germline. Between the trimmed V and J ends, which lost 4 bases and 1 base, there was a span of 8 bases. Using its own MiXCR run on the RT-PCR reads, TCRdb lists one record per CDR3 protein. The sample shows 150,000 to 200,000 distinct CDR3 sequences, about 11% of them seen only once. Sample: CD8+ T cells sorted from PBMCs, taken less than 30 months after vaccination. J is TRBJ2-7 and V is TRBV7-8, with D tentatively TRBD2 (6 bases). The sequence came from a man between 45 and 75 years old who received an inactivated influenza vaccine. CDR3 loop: CASSWRDSYEQYF. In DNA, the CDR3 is TGTGCCAGCAGCTGGAGGGATTCCTACGAGCAGTACTTC.